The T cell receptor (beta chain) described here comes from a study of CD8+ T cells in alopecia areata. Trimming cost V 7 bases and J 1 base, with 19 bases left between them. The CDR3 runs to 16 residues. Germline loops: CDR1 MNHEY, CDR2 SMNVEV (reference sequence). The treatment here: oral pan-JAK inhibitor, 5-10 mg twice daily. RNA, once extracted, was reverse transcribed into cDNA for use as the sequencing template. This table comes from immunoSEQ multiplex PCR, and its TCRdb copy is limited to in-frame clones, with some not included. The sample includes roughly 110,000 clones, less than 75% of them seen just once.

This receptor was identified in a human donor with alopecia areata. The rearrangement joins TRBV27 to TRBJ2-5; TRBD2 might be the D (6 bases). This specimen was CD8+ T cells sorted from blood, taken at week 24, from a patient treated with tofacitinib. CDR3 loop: CASKDWGSGGQETQYF. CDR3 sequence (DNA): TGTGCCAGCAAGGACTGGGGCTCCGGGGGCCAAGAGACCCAGTACTTC.